This TCR beta chain was observed in a study of T cell responses to AZD1222 COVID-19 vaccine. General study points: The CD4 TCRs associated with vaccination extended across spike and predominated at 160-218 and 743-854. Most donors were white British and more were female, and clonal diversity was possibly underestimated. The breadth and depth of Spike-specific TCRs increased once two AZD1222 doses had been given. Sampling that yielded the repertoires occurred only after the peak T cell response.

This clone was found once. Its target is not known. Trimming cost V 0 bases and J 5 bases; bases outside gene matches: 6. The germline gives CDR1 GTSNPN, CDR2 SVGIG (reference sequence). This CDR3 comprises 15 residues. The table came from immunoSEQ multiplex PCR; TCRdb's copy has only in-frame clones and leaves some out. Of approximately 68,000 clones in the sample, approximately 88% were seen once. This TCR derives from an adult in good health. Here the sequenced sample was peripheral blood, taken on day 0 of AZD1222 vaccination. The rearrangement uses TRBV30 and TRBJ2-7, with 11 bases fitting TRBD2. CDR3 nucleotides: TGTGCCTGGAGTGTACCGGCTAGCGGGAGGAACGAGCAGTACTTC. As protein: CAWSVPASGRNEQYF.